The entry below gives a single T cell receptor beta chain sequence along with its context. Its antigen is as yet unknown. With 1 base clipped from V and 5 bases from J, the junction kept 4 bases outside the gene matches. Germline CDR1 and CDR2: SGHRS and YFSETQ. There are 14 residues in the CDR3. The data were taken from a study of beta chain features in type 1 diabetes. The overall study: Across every sample, around 98 million sorted cells were examined in total. Findings and limits, study-wide: Researchers report that Type 1 diabetes patients had moderately but significantly shorter TCRB CDR3s across all four CD4+ subsets.

Central memory, naive, regulatory and stem cell-like memory CD4+ cells were sorted by CD45RO/CCR7/CD25/CD127/CD95/CD27. The investigators reverse transcribed all of the isolated RNA, so they sequenced expressed TCRB transcripts. Measured with immunoSEQ multiplex PCR; TCRdb has only the in-frame clones, and not every one. The sample includes about 370,000 clones, around a tenth of them seen just once. This receptor was obtained from a man aged 30-40 years with type 1 diabetes. The sample consisted of central memory CD4+ T cells from blood. The chain employs TRBV5-1 and TRBJ2-7; 9 nucleotides agree with TRBD2. CDR3 nucleotide sequence: TGCGCCAGCAGCTTGTCGGCGGGAGGGGACGAGCAGTACTTC. Its protein product is CASSLSAGGDEQYF.